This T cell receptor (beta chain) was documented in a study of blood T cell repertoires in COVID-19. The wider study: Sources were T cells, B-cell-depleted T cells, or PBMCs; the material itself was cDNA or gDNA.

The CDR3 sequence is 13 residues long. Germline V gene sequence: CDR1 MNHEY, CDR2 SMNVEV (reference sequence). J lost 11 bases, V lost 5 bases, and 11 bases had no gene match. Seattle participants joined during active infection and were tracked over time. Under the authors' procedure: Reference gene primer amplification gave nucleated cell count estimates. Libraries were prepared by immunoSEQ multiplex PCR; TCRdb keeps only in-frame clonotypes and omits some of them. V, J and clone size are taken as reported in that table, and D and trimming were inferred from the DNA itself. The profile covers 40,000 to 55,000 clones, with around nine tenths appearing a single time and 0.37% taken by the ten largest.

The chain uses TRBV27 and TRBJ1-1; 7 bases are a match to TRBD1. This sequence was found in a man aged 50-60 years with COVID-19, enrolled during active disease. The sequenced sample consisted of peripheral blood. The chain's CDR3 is CASSELTGLEAFF. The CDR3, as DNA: TGTGCCAGCAGTGAACTGACAGGGCTTGAGGCTTTCTTT.